The 2 T cell receptor beta chains listed next were all sequenced from one sample in a study of brain metastases from non-small cell lung cancer. Produced via immunoSEQ multiplex PCR; TCRdb's table is partial and in-frame only. The data contain about 4,100 clones, roughly nine tenths of them singletons. Sequenced input: primary lung tumor tissue. The receptors were gathered from a donor at least 40 years old with non-small cell lung cancer.

This clone was counted between two and nine times. This chain links TRBV19 with TRBJ2-1; 9 nucleotides match TRBD2. J lost 7 bases, V lost 3 bases, and 7 bases had no gene match. CDR1 is LNHDA and CDR2 is SQIVND in the germline V gene (reference sequence). The CDR3 has 15 amino acids. CDR3 protein: CASSMRGGFLNEQFF. Written as DNA, the CDR3 is TGTGCCAGTAGTATGCGGGGGGGCTTTTTAAATGAGCAGTTCTTC.

The V gene is TRBV27, the J gene TRBJ1-5, with D maybe TRBD1 (5 bases). The germline V and J ends were trimmed by 4 bases and 1 base, with 11 bases remaining between them. The germline CDR1 and CDR2 sequences are MNHEY and SMNVEV (reference sequence). This CDR3 region has 15 residues. The CDR3 spells CASSSPGGSNQPQHF. CDR3 DNA sequence: TGTGCCAGCAGTTCCCCGGGGGGGAGCAATCAGCCCCAGCATTTT.